This T cell receptor (beta chain) is drawn from a study of blood T cells in healthy people across ages. Comments on this clonotype: A much larger clone is a single base away; this may be a read error.

It was with a sample-barcoded 5' primer and a J-beta primer mix that a second PCR of roughly 6 to 12 cycles was run. TCRdb fed the 5' RACE reads into MiXCR, producing one record per CDR3 protein. Of hundreds of thousands of distinct CDR3 sequences listed, about 42% are singletons. The study drew donors from healthy Caucasian individuals in Russia aged about 6 to 90. Donors gave around 10 milliliters of peripheral blood apiece. PBMCs were isolated at a quantity of at least 7 million per sample. Germline V CDR1 and CDR2: DFQATT, SNEGSKA (reference sequence). The CDR3 is made up of 17 amino acids. Sequencing was performed on blood. This TCR derives from a man in his sixties in good health. This rearrangement joins TRBV20-1 to TRBJ2-3, with 7 bases fitting TRBD2. The CDR3 bases are TGCAGTGCTAGAGATTTGAGCCTAGCGGATATCACAGGTACGCAGTATTTT. Its translation: CSARDLSLADITGTQYF.